The rows below give T cell receptor beta chains drawn from one sample of a study of Ad26.COV2.S vaccination and SARS-CoV-2 variants. Measured with immunoSEQ multiplex PCR; TCRdb has only the in-frame clones, and not every one. Found here are hundreds of thousands of clones, about 90% of them singletons; the top ten hold 1.5%. The sequences come from peripheral blood, collected in a trial of Ad26.COV2.S vaccine versus placebo. The receptors stem from a person aged 18-60 years who received the Ad26.COV2.S COVID-19 vaccine or a placebo. The CDR3 runs from the conserved cysteine through the conserved F or W. The D gene is left open where the match is weak. Clone size is given for some rows only: seen once, a few or many times, or a class if the clone is expanded.

J gene,D gene,clone size,V gene,CDR3 protein,CDR3 DNA
TRBJ1-6,.,.,TRBV19,CASSIERRPSNSPLHF,TGTGCCAGTAGTATAGAAAGGCGGCCTTCTAATTCACCCCTCCACTTT
TRBJ1-6,TRBD1,.,TRBV13,CASSTDRGSPLHF,TGTGCCAGCAGCACCGACAGGGGTTCACCCCTCCACTTT
TRBJ2-7,.,.,TRBV27,CASSLRAESSYEQYF,TGTGCCAGCAGTTTAAGAGCGGAAAGCTCCTACGAGCAGTACTTC
TRBJ1-3,.,once,TRBV7-8,CASSLVPAGSGNTIYF,TGTGCCAGCAGCTTAGTCCCCGCAGGCTCTGGAAACACCATATATTTT
TRBJ2-5,.,.,TRBV6-1,CASSELQDAAFETQYF,TGTGCCAGCAGTGAACTCCAGGACGCGGCATTTGAGACCCAGTACTTC
TRBJ2-5,.,.,TRBV30,CAWTGSGGETQYF,TGTGCCTGGACTGGGAGTGGAGGGGAGACCCAGTACTTC
TRBJ2-5,.,.,TRBV10-1,CASIHLGRGRIETQYF,TGCGCCAGCATCCATCTAGGGAGGGGGCGCATAGAGACCCAGTACTTC
TRBJ1-1,.,.,TRBV7-3,CASSSDSRGTEAFF,TGTGCCAGCAGCTCCGACAGTCGGGGGACTGAAGCTTTCTTT
TRBJ2-7,TRBD1,few,TRBV11-2,CASSLEGHPGTDSYEQYF,TGTGCCAGCAGCTTAGAAGGGCACCCCGGGACAGACTCCTACGAGCAGTACTTC
TRBJ1-2,.,.,TRBV6-5,CASSYRGLYGYTF,TGTGCCAGCAGTTACAGGGGTTTATATGGCTACACCTTC
TRBJ2-2,.,.,TRBV7-3,CASSLQGGRNTGELFF,TGTGCCAGCAGCTTACAGGGGGGACGGAACACCGGGGAGCTGTTTTTT
TRBJ2-2,TRBD1,.,TRBV6-6,CASSLSQTGVGSQVTGELFF,TGTGCCAGCAGCTTATCCCAGACAGGGGTCGGGAGCCAGGTCACCGGGGAGCTGTTTTTT
TRBJ2-7,TRBD2,.,TRBV27,CASSLLGGGYEQYF,TGTGCCAGCAGTTTATTAGGCGGGGGATACGAGCAGTACTTC
TRBJ1-2,.,.,TRBV20-1,CSASYRFYGYTF,TGCAGTGCTAGTTACAGGTTTTATGGCTACACCTTC
TRBJ2-5,TRBD2,.,TRBV7-2,CASSLPSGQETQYF,TGTGCCAGCAGCTTACCTAGCGGGCAAGAGACCCAGTACTTC
TRBJ1-1,.,.,TRBV30,CAWSHGYMNTEAFF,TGTGCCTGGAGTCATGGGTATATGAACACTGAAGCTTTCTTT
TRBJ2-3,TRBD1,.,TRBV24-1,CATSEADRGYLAQYF,TGTGCCACCAGTGAGGCAGACAGGGGGTACTTGGCGCAGTATTTT
TRBJ2-1,.,.,TRBV7-8,CASSLRTESYNEQFF,TGTGCCAGCAGCTTGAGGACGGAGTCCTACAATGAGCAGTTCTTC
TRBJ2-4,TRBD2,.,TRBV13,CASSLSGGAKNIQYF,TGTGCCAGCAGCTTGAGCGGGGGGGCCAAAAACATTCAGTACTTC
TRBJ1-1,.,.,TRBV4-3,CASSQDKEFGAFF,TGCGCCAGCAGCCAAGATAAGGAGTTTGGAGCTTTCTTT
TRBJ2-3,TRBD2,once,TRBV5-4,CASSLGGLAEDTQYF,TGTGCCAGCAGCTTGGGTGGACTAGCGGAAGATACGCAGTATTTT
TRBJ1-1,.,.,TRBV20-1,CKLPRGSLAFF,TGCAAGCTCCCCCGCGGATCTCTAGCTTTCTTT
TRBJ2-5,TRBD2,.,TRBV3-1/TRBV3-2,CASSPDLRGGETQYF,TGTGCCAGCAGCCCAGACCTCCGGGGGGGAGAGACCCAGTACTTC
TRBJ2-7,.,.,TRBV4-2,CASSQGTLSYEQYF,TGTGCCAGCAGCCAAGGGACACTTTCCTACGAGCAGTACTTC
TRBJ1-4,.,.,TRBV19,CASSTRGKLFF,TGTGCCAGTAGTACTAGGGGAAAACTGTTTTTT
TRBJ1-5,TRBD1,.,TRBV27,CASSRGTGDQPQHF,TGTGCCAGCAGCCGTGGGACAGGGGATCAGCCCCAGCATTTT
TRBJ2-7,TRBD1,.,TRBV29-1,CSAHTHRGPRCYEQYF,TGCAGCGCCCACACCCACAGGGGACCGAGGTGCTACGAGCAGTACTTC
TRBJ2-5,.,.,TRBV6-1,CASSEVGGARETQYF,TGTGCCAGCAGTGAAGTTGGGGGGGCTCGAGAGACCCAGTACTTC
TRBJ2-6,.,.,TRBV25-1,CASSAFYSGANVLTF,TGTGCCAGCAGTGCCTTTTACTCTGGGGCCAACGTCCTGACTTTC
TRBJ1-5,TRBD1,.,TRBV15,CATSRTGRNQPQHF,TGTGCCACCAGCAGGACAGGGAGGAATCAGCCCCAGCATTTT
TRBJ1-2,TRBD1,once,TRBV6-5,CASSGTGAGYTF,TGTGCCAGCAGCGGGACAGGGGCCGGCTACACCTTC
TRBJ2-1,.,.,TRBV7-2,CASLLGQGFYNEQFF,TGTGCCAGCTTGCTGGGGCAGGGGTTCTACAATGAGCAGTTCTTC
TRBJ1-3,.,.,TRBV9,CASSRSEGAGNTIYF,TGTGCCAGCAGCCGTAGTGAGGGGGCTGGAAACACCATATATTTT
TRBJ2-1,.,.,TRBV19,CASSTQQRAPYNEQFF,TGTGCCAGTAGTACCCAACAGCGGGCCCCCTACAATGAGCAGTTCTTC
TRBJ1-1,.,.,TRBV18,CASSPGQRNTEAFF,TGTGCCAGCTCACCGGGTCAAAGGAACACTGAAGCTTTCTTT
TRBJ2-2,TRBD2,.,TRBV19,CASRLAGANTGELFF,TGTGCCAGTAGACTAGCGGGGGCGAACACCGGGGAGCTGTTTTTT
TRBJ2-7,TRBD2,.,TRBV11-2,CASSRTSGPSYEQYF,TGTGCCAGCAGCCGGACTAGCGGGCCCTCCTACGAGCAGTACTTC
TRBJ2-3,.,.,TRBV27,CASSLGLADTQYF,TGTGCCAGCAGTTTGGGACTTGCAGATACGCAGTATTTT
TRBJ2-6,.,once,TRBV6-5,CASVLASSGANVLTF,TGTGCCAGCGTCCTAGCCTCCTCTGGGGCCAACGTCCTGACTTTC
TRBJ1-5,.,.,TRBV6-5,CASSLRAGDQPQHF,TGTGCCAGCAGTTTAAGGGCAGGGGATCAGCCCCAGCATTTT
TRBJ2-7,TRBD2,.,TRBV25-1,CASSDTSGSLPILDEQYF,TGTGCCAGCAGTGACACTAGCGGGAGTCTCCCCATATTGGACGAGCAGTACTTC
TRBJ1-5,.,.,TRBV11-2,CASGQINQPQHF,TGTGCCAGCGGGCAGATCAATCAGCCCCAGCATTTT
TRBJ2-7,TRBD2,.,TRBV7-9,CASDKTGLAGREQYF,TGTGCCAGCGACAAAACGGGACTAGCGGGGCGGGAGCAGTACTTC
TRBJ1-5,TRBD1,.,TRBV2,CASSYGQGPQPQHF,TGTGCCAGCAGTTATGGACAGGGTCCTCAGCCCCAGCATTTT
TRBJ1-5,.,few,TRBV6-6,CASTLGTPVWPQHF,TGTGCCAGCACCCTAGGGACTCCGGTCTGGCCCCAGCATTTT
TRBJ2-7,TRBD2,once,TRBV27,CASSLMAGGPYEQYF,TGTGCCAGCAGTTTAATGGCGGGAGGGCCATACGAGCAGTACTTC
TRBJ2-1,.,.,TRBV30,CAWTGYNEQFF,TGTGCCTGGACAGGCTACAATGAGCAGTTCTTC
TRBJ2-1,.,.,TRBV11-3,CASSFGLYNEQFF,TGTGCCAGCAGCTTTGGACTGTACAATGAGCAGTTCTTC